This T cell receptor (beta chain) derives from a study of PD-1 blockade in classical Hodgkin lymphoma. In the study overall: The nivolumab dose that patients received was 3 mg/kg, given intravenously every 2 weeks. Whole-study results and caveats: Newly diagnosed patients reportedly had lower baseline TCR diversity than healthy donors. Complete responders showed a baseline diversity that resembled the diversity of newly diagnosed patients. The study found that TCR diversity rose significantly by C4D1 in CD4+ but not CD8+ cells.

A remark on this clone: What it recognizes is unknown.

The repertoire was sequenced with immunoSEQ multiplex PCR; TCRdb's copy has only in-frame clones and lacks some. This table holds about 15,000 clones, about 86% found once. Germline values: CDR1 SGHVS, CDR2 FNYEAQ. After removal of 5 bases from V and 6 bases from J, the junction contained 3 bases not matched to a gene. The CDR3 contains 13 residues. Every patient relapsed after autologous stem cell transplantation, and brentuximab vedotin exposure varied. This specimen was peripheral blood mononuclear cells (PBMCs), taken at baseline. The rearrangement joins TRBV7-6 to TRBJ2-2; 7 positions agree with TRBD1. The clonotype was recovered from a human donor with classical Hodgkin lymphoma. The CDR3 region is CASSIQGAGELFF. The CDR3 DNA reads TGTGCCAGCAGCATTCAGGGGGCCGGGGAGCTGTTTTTT.